A single sample gave rise to the 25 T cell receptor beta chains below, sequenced in a study of cytomegalovirus exposure and HLA in healthy donors. Primers for the PCR totalled 60 Vbeta and 13 Jbeta. Assay: immunoSEQ multiplex PCR; the TCRdb copy retains only in-frame clones and omits some. The data contain approximately 140,000 clones, approximately 70% of them singletons. Source material: PBMCs. These receptors were obtained from a woman aged 35 to 49 in good health and CMV-seronegative.

This clone was seen a few times. The rearrangement uses TRBV6-5 and TRBJ1-1, with D perhaps TRBD1 (5 bases). Germline V gene lookup returns CDR1 MNHEY and CDR2 SVGAGI. This CDR3 comprises 13 residues. V was trimmed by 7 bases and J by 4 bases, leaving 13 bases between them. The CDR3 sequence is CASKRGLSTEAFF. CDR3 nucleotides: TGTGCCAGCAAACGGGGGTTGAGCACTGAAGCTTTCTTT.

Worth noting for this clone: This sample includes further DNA sequences coding for the same CDR3. The chain combines TRBV4-3 with TRBJ1-1; D gene unclear. Trimming cost V 0 bases and J 3 bases, with 5 bases left between them. Germline loops: CDR1 LGHNA, CDR2 YSLEER. The CDR3 length is 13 residues. CDR3 region: CASSQDRDTEAFF. CDR3 coding DNA: TGCGCCAGCAGCCAAGATCGGGACACTGAAGCTTTCTTT.

This clone was detected many times. The rearrangement links TRBV2 to TRBJ2-7; 10 bases are a match to TRBD1. J lost 5 bases, V lost 8 bases, and 6 bases had no gene match. Germline V gene lookup returns CDR1 SNHLY and CDR2 FYNNEI. CDR3 length: 13 amino acids. CDR3 in amino acids: CASGLTGGDEQYV. The CDR3, as DNA: TGTGCCAGCGGACTGACAGGGGGCGACGAGCAGTACGTC.

V usage is TRBV18 and J usage is TRBJ2-6, with a tentative D call TRBD1 (5 bases). Trimming removed 4 bases at V and 4 bases at J, with 11 bases between. The V gene's germline CDR1 is KGHSH and CDR2 LQKENI. The CDR3 runs 15 residues. In nucleotides, the CDR3 is TGTGCCAGCTCACGTCAGGGTGACGGGGCCAACGTCCTGACTTTC. This sequence encodes CASSRQGDGANVLTF.

The chain employs TRBV27 and TRBJ1-2; D remains unclear. CDR3 length: 15 residues. CDR1 and CDR2 (germline): MNHEY, SMNVEV (reference sequence). V was trimmed by 3 bases and J by 4 bases, leaving 15 bases between them. CDR3 coding DNA: TGTGCCAGCAGTTTGGCCCGGACTCCCACCTATGGCTACACCTTC. Its protein is CASSLARTPTYGYTF.

This CDR3 is CASSQQGMREKLFF. The DNA for the CDR3 is TGTGCCAGCAGCCAACAGGGAATGCGTGAAAAACTGTTTTTT. V is TRBV28 and J is TRBJ1-4; perhaps TRBD1 as D (6 bases). The CDR3 extends over 14 amino acids. Germline assignment: CDR1 MDHEN and CDR2 SYDVKM. With 6 bases removed from V and 7 bases from J, the gap between germline ends came to 15 bases.

This chain connects TRBV6-5 to TRBJ1-5; D gene unclear. V lost 2 bases to trimming and J lost 0 bases, with 5 bases between them. The V gene's germline CDR1 is MNHEY and CDR2 SVGAGI. The CDR3 contains 14 residues. Here the CDR3 reads CASSYRRSNQPQHF. The CDR3 nucleotides are TGTGCCAGCAGTTACCGTCGTAGCAATCAGCCCCAGCATTTT.

J is TRBJ2-7 and V is TRBV5-4; 9 bases align to TRBD1. The CDR3 sequence is 15 residues long. The J segment lost 0 bases and the V segment lost 2 bases, leaving 3 bases of the junction unmatched. Germline V CDR1 and CDR2: SGHNT, YYREEE (reference sequence). CDR3 protein: CASSFTGGSSYEQYV. The CDR3 bases are TGTGCCAGCAGCTTTACAGGGGGCAGCTCCTACGAGCAGTACGTC.

The chain couples TRBV5-4 to TRBJ1-2; D remains ambiguous. The CDR3 has 14 amino acids. The germline gives CDR1 SGHNT, CDR2 YYREEE (reference sequence). Trimming removed 0 bases at V and 8 bases at J, with 14 bases between. This chain's CDR3 is CASSLVSSRDGYTF. In DNA form, the CDR3 reads TGTGCCAGCAGCTTGGTTTCTTCTAGAGACGGCTACACCTTC. Filled out from reference TRBV5-4 and TRBJ1-2, the complete variable domain reads ETGVTQSPTHLIKTRGQQVTLRCSSQSGHNTVSWYQQALGQGPQFIFQYYREEENGRGNFPPRFSGLQFPNYSSELNVNALELDDSALYLCASSLVSSRDGYTFGSGTRLTVV.

CDR3 sequence reads: CASSSNLQGGTDTQYF. The CDR3 DNA reads TGTGCCAGTAGTTCCAATTTACAGGGGGGAACAGATACGCAGTATTTT. The chain carries TRBV19 and TRBJ2-3, with 8 bases lining up with TRBD1. The germline CDR1 and CDR2 sequences are LNHDA and SQIVND (reference sequence). The ends lost 5 bases at V and 3 bases at J; junction bases unmatched: 10. This CDR3 has 16 residues.

The genes are TRBV4-1 and TRBJ2-3, with 7 bases fitting TRBD2. Germline V CDR1 and CDR2: MGHRA, YSYEKL. Trimming took 0 bases from V and 7 from J; bases not matched to a gene: 10. The CDR3 is 16 residues long. CDR3: CASSQEARGYLNTQYF. CDR3 nucleotide sequence: TGCGCCAGCAGCCAAGAGGCGCGGGGGTACCTAAATACGCAGTATTTT.

The V and J genes are TRBV2 and TRBJ2-7; 7 positions agree with TRBD2. Germline CDR1 SNHLY, CDR2 FYNNEI. V gave up 2 bases and J gave up 0 bases; unmatched junction bases: 13. The CDR3 extends over 18 amino acids. The DNA of the CDR3 is TGTGCCAGCAGTGAATCTACCAGGGCTAGCGGTCTCTCCTACGAGCAGTACGTC. Protein: CASSESTRASGLSYEQYV.

The chain combines TRBV5-1 with TRBJ2-1, with 7 bases identical to TRBD1. The CDR3 is 13 residues long. Germline V lookup: CDR1 SGHRS, CDR2 YFSETQ. The ends lost 7 bases at V and 9 bases at J; junction bases unmatched: 10. In DNA form, the CDR3 reads TGCGCCAGCGGCCCTGAGACAGGGATTGAGCAGTTCTTC. Translating gives CASGPETGIEQFF.

The genes are TRBV2 and TRBJ1-5; weak D call: TRBD1 (6 bases). This CDR3 has 13 amino acids. From germline, CDR1 is SNHLY and CDR2 FYNNEI. V was clipped by 11 bases and J by 9 bases, with 20 bases between them. The CDR3 DNA sequence: TGTGCCGGGGGGGGCCGGGGCCGGGTGCCCCAGCATTTT. This gives the protein CAGGGRGRVPQHF.

V is TRBV9 and J is TRBJ1-1, with 8 nucleotides matching TRBD1. CDR3 length equals 14 residues. Unmatched junction bases numbered 3, after V lost 0 bases and J lost 5 bases. Germline-derived CDR1 and CDR2 are SGDLS and YYNGEE. As DNA, the CDR3 is TGTGCCAGCAGCGTAGTGGACAGGGAGACTGAAGCTTTCTTT. Protein product: CASSVVDRETEAFF.

The chain employs TRBV28 and TRBJ1-5; D might be TRBD1 (6 bases). With 3 bases removed from V and 4 bases from J, the gap between germline ends came to 10 bases. CDR3 length equals 14 residues. The germline gives CDR1 MDHEN, CDR2 SYDVKM. CDR3 bases: TGTGCCAGCAGTTTGGACAGTCCGAATCAGCCCCAGCATTTT. The encoded protein is CASSLDSPNQPQHF.

The genes are TRBV4-1 and TRBJ2-1; 8 bases map to TRBD2. Losses at the gene ends were 3 bases for V and 6 bases for J; bases not matched to a gene: 13. Germline V gene sequence: CDR1 MGHRA, CDR2 YSYEKL. This CDR3 is 17 amino acids long. This chain's CDR3 is CASSQIGGEYAPNEQFF. The CDR3 DNA sequence: TGCGCCAGCAGCCAGATCGGGGGGGAGTATGCCCCCAATGAGCAGTTCTTC.

The gene calls are TRBV7-2 and TRBJ1-1; no firm D call. The CDR3 contains 14 residues. Per the germline V gene, CDR1 is SGHTA and CDR2 is FQGNSA. The ends were cut back, 6 bases at V and 1 base at J, with 12 bases in the middle. CDR3 bases: TGTGCCAGCAGTAGAGGGTCAGGGAACACTGAAGCTTTCTTT. It yields the protein CASSRGSGNTEAFF.

This clone was detected a few times. This sequence joins TRBV4-1 and TRBJ2-3; 7 bases are a match to TRBD1. Looked up from germline, CDR1 is MGHRA and CDR2 is YSYEKL. CDR3 length: 15 amino acids. Losses at the gene ends were 2 bases for V and 7 bases for J; bases not matched to a gene: 9. The CDR3 sequence: CASSQLPGTENTQYF. The DNA for the CDR3 is TGCGCCAGCAGCCAATTACCCGGGACAGAGAATACGCAGTATTTT.

This clone was recorded only once. V usage is TRBV29-1 and J usage is TRBJ2-1; 8 nucleotides align to TRBD2. Per germline, CDR1 SQVTM and CDR2 ANQGSEA. With V trimmed by 0 bases and J by 6 bases, 7 bases remained unmatched. This CDR3 spans 15 amino acids. Here the CDR3 reads CSVEDRGGGFNEQFF. DNA for the CDR3: TGCAGCGTTGAAGACCGGGGCGGGGGGTTCAATGAGCAGTTCTTC.

At least ten counts were recorded for this clone. The chain uses TRBV27 and TRBJ1-2; D possibly corresponds to TRBD1 (6 bases). The germline V and J ends were trimmed by 5 bases and 0 bases, with 13 bases remaining between them. This CDR3 comprises 15 residues. Germline lookup yields CDR1 MNHEY and CDR2 SMNVEV (reference sequence). The DNA of the CDR3 is TGTGCCAGCAGTATCCAACCAGGGGCTAACTATGGCTACACCTTC. Its translation: CASSIQPGANYGYTF.

This chain links TRBV6-1 with TRBJ1-6; D might be TRBD1 (5 bases). V lost 7 bases and J 7 bases, leaving 17 bases between the germline ends. The germline V gene has CDR1 MNHNS and CDR2 SASEGT. This CDR3 is 15 amino acids long. CDR3 bases: TGTGCCAGCATTGGGGCTGGACGAACCAATTCACCCCTCCACTTT. Translating it yields CASIGAGRTNSPLHF.

This clone was detected a few times. The rearrangement links TRBV4-1 to TRBJ2-4; 8 nucleotides agree with TRBD1. The CDR3 covers 13 residues. The V and J ends lost 3 bases and 10 bases, in that order; junction bases with no gene match: 5. The germline CDR1 and CDR2 sequences are MGHRA and YSYEKL. The CDR3 loop is CASSHRTGGIQYF. In nucleotides, the CDR3 is TGCGCCAGCAGCCACCGCACAGGGGGTATTCAGTACTTC.

The table lists this clone with a count of one. The chain couples TRBV10-3 to TRBJ2-1; 12 nucleotides line up with TRBD1. J lost 1 base, V lost 6 bases, and 4 bases had no gene match. The CDR3 consists of 16 residues. Germline CDR1 reads ENHRY; CDR2 reads SYGVKD. CDR3 residues: CAISPGQGASYNEQFF. The CDR3 DNA sequence: TGTGCCATCAGCCCGGGACAGGGGGCGTCCTACAATGAGCAGTTCTTC.

This rearrangement joins TRBV2 to TRBJ1-5, with a possible D match to TRBD1 (6 bases). CDR1 is SNHLY and CDR2 is FYNNEI in the germline V gene. V lost 9 bases, J lost 1 base, and 7 bases lay in between. The CDR3 extends over 12 amino acids. The CDR3 coding sequence is TGTGCCAGTCAGGGGAGCAATCAGCCCCAGCATTTT. Translating gives CASQGSNQPQHF.